The next 5 T cell receptor beta chains were all read from a single sample in a study of T cells after yellow fever vaccination. TCRdb processed the 5' RACE reads anew with MiXCR; each CDR3 protein has one entry. The table records around 310,000 distinct CDR3 sequences, approximately 4% of them present only once. Sequenced here: PBMCs, sampled 5 days after the yellow fever booster vaccination. The receptors stem from a man between 18 and 35 years old who received the YFV17D yellow fever vaccine.

This rearrangement joins TRBV12-3 or TRBV12-4 to TRBJ2-3; the match to TRBD2 covers 9 bases. The CDR3 sequence is 16 residues long. V trimming: 1 base; J trimming: 7 bases; junction bases outside the gene matches: 9. In nucleotides, the CDR3 is TGTGCCAGCAGTTTAGAAGGCGGGGGGGTCCGACATACGCAGTATTTT. As protein: CASSLEGGGVRHTQYF.

The gene calls are TRBV7-9 and TRBJ1-5, with D tentatively TRBD1 (5 bases). V shed 4 bases and J shed 6 bases, with 10 bases lying between them. Per the germline V gene, CDR1 is SEHNR and CDR2 is FQNEAQ (reference sequence). CDR3 length equals 13 residues. The CDR3 DNA reads as TGTGCCAGCAGCTCAGGGTCAGTTCAGCCCCAGCATTTT. The encoded protein is CASSSGSVQPQHF.

The rearrangement links TRBV12-3 or TRBV12-4 to TRBJ1-4; D is uncertain. V lost 5 bases and J lost 8, with 12 bases in between. This CDR3 is built from 13 residues. The CDR3 DNA reads as TGTGCCAGCAGTACCCCCACAGTCGAAAAACTGTTTTTT. Its protein product is CASSTPTVEKLFF.

This clonotype was observed many times. The genes are TRBV12-3 or TRBV12-4 and TRBJ2-1, with TRBD2 identical over 7 bases. The junction had 4 bases not matched to a gene; V was cut back by 5 bases and J by 0 bases. The CDR3 consists of 15 residues. CDR3 in DNA: TGTGCCAGCAGTGGGAGGGTCAGCTCCTACAATGAGCAGTTCTTC. The encoded protein is CASSGRVSSYNEQFF.

This clonotype has just a few counts. The CDR3 reads CASSSSYGQVAYEQYV. The CDR3, as DNA: TGTGCCAGCAGTTCCTCCTACGGACAGGTGGCCTACGAGCAGTACGTC. The V and J genes are TRBV6-5 and TRBJ2-7; 7 bases are a match to TRBD1. This CDR3 has 16 residues. Germline V gives CDR1 MNHEY, CDR2 SVGAGI. Trimming at V came to 4 bases and at J to 2 bases, leaving 11 bases not matched to a gene.